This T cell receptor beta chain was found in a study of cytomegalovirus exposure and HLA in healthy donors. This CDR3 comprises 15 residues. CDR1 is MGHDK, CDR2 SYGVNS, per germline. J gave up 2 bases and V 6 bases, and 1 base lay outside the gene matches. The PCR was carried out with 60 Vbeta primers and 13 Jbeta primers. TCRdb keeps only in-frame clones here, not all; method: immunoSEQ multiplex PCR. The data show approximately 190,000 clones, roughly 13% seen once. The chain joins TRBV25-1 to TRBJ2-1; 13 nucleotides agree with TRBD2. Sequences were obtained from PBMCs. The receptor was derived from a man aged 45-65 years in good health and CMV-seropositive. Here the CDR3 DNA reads TGTGCCAGCAGGACTAGCGGGGGGACCTACAATGAGCAGTTCTTC. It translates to CASRTSGGTYNEQFF.